This entry is about one TCR beta chain. The data were taken from a study of shared clonotypes between healthy human individuals. Method: immunoSEQ multiplex PCR; TCRdb's copy keeps in-frame clones and lacks some. Of 2 million to 2.5 million clones listed, under 97% are singletons. CDR1 and CDR2 (germline): SNHLY, FYNNEI. The CDR3 has 13 residues. Trimming pared 6 bases from V and 4 bases from J, leaving 9 bases between. V usage is TRBV2 and J usage is TRBJ2-2; D may correspond to TRBD1 or TRBD2 (5 bases each). This receptor was taken from a man aged 18 to 29 in good health. Specimen: naive CD4+ T cells sorted from blood. Subset defined: CD45RA+ positively selected. DNA of the CDR3: TGTGCCAGCAGGGGGGACCTCACCGGGGAGCTGTTTTTT. Its protein product is CASRGDLTGELFF.